The 22 T cell receptor beta chains listed next were all sequenced from one sample in a study of blood T cell repertoires in COVID-19. Sequenced by immunoSEQ multiplex PCR; TCRdb stores in-frame clones only, minus some. The sample lists 400,000 to 450,000 clones, just over 85% occurring once. The specimen was peripheral blood. These receptors all stem from a woman aged 30 to 39 with active or convalescent COVID-19.

Points on this clone: One junction end disagrees with the germline gene, perhaps due to a read error. This chain joins TRBV18 and TRBJ1-1; no reliable D call. The germline V gene encodes CDR1 KGHSH and CDR2 LQKENI. This CDR3 region has 13 residues. The CDR3 DNA reads as TGTGCCAGCTCTCCGAACGGGAACACTGAAGCTTTTTTT. Encoded protein: CASSPNGNTEAFF.

The genes are TRBV6-5 and TRBJ2-1, with TRBD1 identical over 7 bases. Germline V gene data show CDR1 as MNHEY and CDR2 as SVGAGI. J gave up 5 bases and V 6 bases, and 10 bases lay outside the gene matches. This CDR3 spans 15 amino acids. CDR3 DNA sequence: TGTGCCAGCAGGGATCCCGGGACAGATAACAATGAGCAGTTCTTC. Translated, it gives CASRDPGTDNNEQFF.

The chain combines TRBV11-1 with TRBJ2-2; 7 nucleotides match TRBD2. Trimming removed 8 bases from V and 5 bases from J; junction bases left unmatched: 8. The V gene's germline CDR1 is SGHAT and CDR2 FQDESV (reference sequence). The CDR3 loop spans 14 amino acids. The chain's CDR3 is CASSLGGETGELFF. The CDR3 nucleotides read TGTGCCAGCTCCTTGGGAGGGGAGACCGGGGAGCTGTTTTTT.

The chain employs TRBV10-3 and TRBJ2-3; 9 bases fit TRBD2. The ends lost 2 bases at V and 4 bases at J; junction bases unmatched: 4. This CDR3 spans 15 amino acids. Germline CDR1 ENHRY, CDR2 SYGVKD. CDR3 nucleotides: TGTGCCATCAGTGAGCCGGGACTAGCTTCAGATACGCAGTATTTT. Protein: CAISEPGLASDTQYF.

V and J are TRBV27 and TRBJ2-3; TRBD2 is a possible D gene (6 bases). The CDR3 length is 17 residues. Germline V gene sequence: CDR1 MNHEY, CDR2 SMNVEV (reference sequence). V gave up 7 bases and J gave up 0 bases, with 20 bases separating them. The CDR3 nucleotides are TGTGCCAGCACCGGACTACGGGGAGTTGCTAGCACAGATACGCAGTATTTT. The encoded protein is CASTGLRGVASTDTQYF.

V usage is TRBV4-1 and J usage is TRBJ2-1; 11 bases align to TRBD2. Germline V gives CDR1 MGHRA, CDR2 YSYEKL. Trimming took 1 base from V and 4 from J; bases not matched to a gene: 6. This CDR3 comprises 17 residues. The CDR3, as DNA: TGCGCCAGCAGCCAAGGTAGCGGGGGGGCCGGATACAATGAGCAGTTCTTC. Translated, it gives CASSQGSGGAGYNEQFF.

The gene calls are TRBV19 and TRBJ2-1; a weak D match, TRBD2 (6 bases). V was clipped by 7 bases and J by 7 bases, with 26 bases between them. The CDR3 is made up of 17 amino acids. CDR1 LNHDA and CDR2 SQIVND come from the germline V gene (reference sequence). The CDR3 bases are TGTGCCAGTACTAAAGTACGTGCGGGGCATTCGGGAAATGAGCAGTTCTTC. This translates into CASTKVRAGHSGNEQFF. The whole variable domain, remainder taken from reference TRBV19 and TRBJ2-1, is DGGITQSPKYLFRKEGQNVTLSCEQNLNHDAMYWYRQDPGQGLRLIYYSQIVNDFQKGDIAEGYSVSREKKESFPLTVTSAQKNPTAFYLCASTKVRAGHSGNEQFFGPGTRLTVL.

The CDR3 nucleotides are TGTGCCAGTAGTATAGATCCCCCGGGGTATGAAAAACTGTTTTTT. This encodes CASSIDPPGYEKLFF. V and J are TRBV19 and TRBJ1-4, with D unclear. The CDR3 has 15 residues. Germline lookup yields CDR1 LNHDA and CDR2 SQIVND (reference sequence). V was cut by 0 bases and J by 6 bases, with 11 bases left in between.

The V call is TRBV30, the J call TRBJ2-7; TRBD2 matches 7 bases. Losses at the gene ends were 0 bases for V and 4 bases for J; bases not matched to a gene: 6. The CDR3 totals 14 residues. CDR1 GTSNPN and CDR2 SVGIG come from the germline V gene (reference sequence). The CDR3: CAWSVGFSGYEQYF. The CDR3 bases are TGTGCCTGGAGTGTCGGGTTTAGCGGGTACGAGCAGTACTTC.

The chain combines TRBV5-6 with TRBJ1-1; TRBD1 agrees at 8 bases. Germline V lookup: CDR1 SGHDT, CDR2 YYEEEE. The CDR3 extends over 17 amino acids. J lost 5 bases, V lost 0 bases, and 12 bases had no gene match. In nucleotides, the CDR3 is TGTGCCAGCAGCTTGGACCCAGGACAGGGAGGAGGAACTGAAGCTTTCTTT. It translates to CASSLDPGQGGGTEAFF.

The sample holds a few counts of this clone. Other DNA variants within this sample encode the same CDR3. The J gene is TRBJ2-7, the V gene TRBV18; 7 nucleotides align to TRBD1. The CDR3 length is 14 residues. CDR1 KGHSH and CDR2 LQKENI come from the germline V gene. Unmatched junction bases numbered 4, after V lost 3 bases and J lost 2 bases. The CDR3 protein is CASSPSDRPYEQYF. In DNA form, the CDR3 reads TGTGCCAGCTCACCCTCGGACAGGCCCTACGAGCAGTACTTC.

This sequence joins TRBV7-9 and TRBJ2-7; D possibly corresponds to TRBD2 (6 bases). Trimming took off 3 bases at V and 3 bases at J, with 12 bases between the two ends. Germline-derived CDR1 and CDR2 are SEHNR and FQNEAQ (reference sequence). The CDR3 runs to 14 residues. The CDR3 sequence is CASSLDTGVYEQYF. The CDR3, as DNA: TGTGCCAGCAGCTTGGACACGGGGGTCTACGAGCAGTACTTC.

The chain carries TRBV19 and TRBJ2-3; 7 bases match TRBD1. The V gene's germline CDR1 is LNHDA and CDR2 SQIVND (reference sequence). CDR3 length equals 15 residues. Trimming cost V 3 bases and J 1 base; bases outside gene matches: 4. Here the CDR3 DNA reads TGTGCCAGTAGTATCCCAACAGGGGGCACAGATACGCAGTATTTT. It yields the protein CASSIPTGGTDTQYF.

This chain uses TRBV11-2 with TRBJ1-3; 9 nucleotides match TRBD1. The CDR3 extends over 18 amino acids. V lost 1 base and J lost 0; bases outside the gene matches: 7. CDR1 and CDR2 from the germline V gene are SGHAT and FQNNGV. This chain's CDR3 is CASSLGQGGRSSGNTIYF. The CDR3, as DNA: TGTGCCAGCAGCTTAGGACAGGGGGGGAGAAGCTCTGGAAACACCATATATTTT.

The chain joins TRBV10-3 to TRBJ1-2; D perhaps matches TRBD1 (5 bases). V was pared by 0 bases and J by 3 bases, with 11 bases between. CDR3 length equals 15 residues. The germline V gene has CDR1 ENHRY and CDR2 SYGVKD. The DNA for the CDR3 is TGTGCCATCAGTGAGTCTGCAGGGAGGCACTATGGCTACACCTTC. Translation: CAISESAGRHYGYTF.

This chain links TRBV7-9 with TRBJ2-1; TRBD2 matches at 8 bases. The germline V gene encodes CDR1 SEHNR and CDR2 FQNEAQ (reference sequence). The CDR3 has 14 residues. J gave up 6 bases and V 7 bases, and 8 bases lay outside the gene matches. The CDR3 region has the DNA TGTGCCAGCACCGTAGCGGGATTCAGCAATGAGCAGTTCTTC. This encodes CASTVAGFSNEQFF. Complete variable domain (other parts from reference TRBV7-9 and TRBJ2-1): DTGVSQNPRHKITKRGQNVTFRCDPISEHNRLYWYRQTLGQGPEFLTYFQNEAQLEKSRLLSDRFSAERPKGSFSTLEIQRTEQGDSAMYLCASTVAGFSNEQFFGPGTRLTVL.

The V gene is TRBV19, the J gene TRBJ1-1; 7 bases are shared with TRBD1. Germline V gives CDR1 LNHDA, CDR2 SQIVND (reference sequence). V lost 9 bases to trimming and J lost 4 bases; unmatched junction nucleotides: 5. The CDR3 runs 12 residues. CDR3 protein: CASSQGGTEAFF. The CDR3 nucleotides read TGTGCCAGCTCCCAGGGGGGCACTGAAGCTTTCTTT.

This sequence joins TRBV5-1 and TRBJ2-7; TRBD1 matches 8 bases. CDR3 length: 15 amino acids. J was trimmed by 2 bases and V by 3 bases; bases with no gene match: 7. The germline V gene encodes CDR1 SGHRS and CDR2 YFSETQ. The CDR3 DNA follows: TGCGCCAGCAGCTATACTCCACAGGGGGCCTACGAGCAGTACTTC. Translating it yields CASSYTPQGAYEQYF.

V and J are TRBV28 and TRBJ2-3, with a possible D match to TRBD2 (6 bases). CDR1 and CDR2 from the germline V gene are MDHEN and SYDVKM. The ends were cut back, 2 bases at V and 0 bases at J, with 9 bases in the middle. The CDR3 length is 15 residues. The CDR3 here is CASSLAGRSTDTQYF. In DNA form, the CDR3 reads TGTGCCAGCAGTTTAGCGGGACGGAGCACAGATACGCAGTATTTT.

The V gene is TRBV11-2, the J gene TRBJ2-3, with a tentative D call TRBD1 (5 bases). Trimming took off 7 bases at V and 0 bases at J, with 23 bases between the two ends. CDR3 length equals 18 residues. CDR1 and CDR2 from the germline V gene are SGHAT and FQNNGV. The CDR3 DNA reads TGTGCCAGCACCTTTCAGACAGCGAGCCAGTCGAGCACAGATACGCAGTATTTT. Translating gives CASTFQTASQSSTDTQYF.

The CDR3 DNA follows: TGTGCCAGCAGCGGAGCGCAGAGCTCCTACAATGAGCAGTTCTTC. It yields the protein CASSGAQSSYNEQFF. The genes are TRBV2 and TRBJ2-1; D is unresolved. Germline V lookup: CDR1 SNHLY, CDR2 FYNNEI. V was cut by 6 bases and J by 0 bases, with 12 bases left in between. CDR3 length: 15 amino acids. Full variable domain (outside the CDR3, taken from reference TRBV2 and TRBJ2-1): EPEVTQTPSHQVTQMGQEVILRCVPISNHLYFYWYRQILGQKVEFLVSFYNNEISEKSEIFDDQFSVERPDGSNFTLKIRSTKLEDSAMYFCASSGAQSSYNEQFFGPGTRLTVL.

This chain uses TRBV12-3 or TRBV12-4 with TRBJ1-6; no clear D. Deletions cut 6 bases from V and 7 bases from J, with 10 bases between. The CDR3 has 13 residues. CDR3 in amino acids: CASRLAGNSPLHF. As DNA, the CDR3 is TGTGCCAGCAGACTAGCGGGAAATTCACCCCTCCACTTT.